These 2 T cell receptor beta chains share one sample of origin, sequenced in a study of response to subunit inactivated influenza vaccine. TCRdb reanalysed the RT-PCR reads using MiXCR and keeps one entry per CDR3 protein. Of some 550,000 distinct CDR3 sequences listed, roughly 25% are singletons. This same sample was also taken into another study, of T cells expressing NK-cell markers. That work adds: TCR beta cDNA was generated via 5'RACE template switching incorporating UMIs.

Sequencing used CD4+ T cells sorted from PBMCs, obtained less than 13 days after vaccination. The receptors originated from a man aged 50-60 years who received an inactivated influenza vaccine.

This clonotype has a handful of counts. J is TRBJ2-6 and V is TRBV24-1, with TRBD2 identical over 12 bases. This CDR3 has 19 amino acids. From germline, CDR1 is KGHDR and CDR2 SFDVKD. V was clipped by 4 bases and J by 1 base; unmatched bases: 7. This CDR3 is CATSETGLAGPSGANVLTF. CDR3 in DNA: TGTGCCACCAGTGAGACTGGACTAGCGGGGCCTTCTGGGGCCAACGTCCTGACTTTC.

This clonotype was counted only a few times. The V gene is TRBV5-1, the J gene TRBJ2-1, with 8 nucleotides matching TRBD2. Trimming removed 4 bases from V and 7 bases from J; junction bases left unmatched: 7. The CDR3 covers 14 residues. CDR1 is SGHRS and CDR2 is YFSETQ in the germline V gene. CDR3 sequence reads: CASSAGGARNEQFF. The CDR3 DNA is TGCGCCAGCAGCGCCGGGGGGGCCAGAAATGAGCAGTTCTTC.